The clone carrying this TCR beta chain was seen more than once but under ten times. Its target is not known. This sample is drawn from a study of Ad26.COV2.S vaccination and SARS-CoV-2 variants. V lost 4 bases, J lost 5 bases, and 11 bases lay in between. The CDR3 extends over 14 amino acids. The V gene's germline CDR1 is SGHVS and CDR2 FQNEAQ. Overall study results and limits: Recipients of vaccine and of placebo showed similar breadth of their non-spike TCR repertoires. Marked by substantial breadth, spike-specific CD8+ and CD4+ T cell responses were reportedly seen after vaccination.

Sequenced by immunoSEQ multiplex PCR; TCRdb stores in-frame clones only, minus some. The sample includes approximately 500,000 clones, around 90% of them seen just once. Treatment defined: around 19 received Ad26.COV2.S at low or high dose, single or two shots; 5 received placebo; per-sample allocation not given. Sample collection was performed on day 63 after the first vaccine or placebo injection. The V and J genes are TRBV7-8 and TRBJ2-2; a weak D match, TRBD2 (5 bases). This sequence originates from a person between 18 and 60 years old who received the Ad26.COV2.S COVID-19 vaccine or a placebo. Specimen: peripheral blood, collected in a trial of Ad26.COV2.S vaccine versus placebo. The CDR3 reads CASSSGIRTGELFF. The CDR3 DNA sequence: TGTGCCAGCAGCTCCGGGATTAGGACCGGGGAGCTGTTTTTT.